This T cell receptor (beta chain) is from a study of blood T cell repertoires in COVID-19. Study as a whole: From T cells, B-cell-depleted T cells, or PBMCs came the material, which was cDNA or gDNA.

Germline lookup yields CDR1 SQVTM and CDR2 ANQGSEA. Trimming removed 6 bases from V and 4 bases from J, with 15 bases in between. The CDR3 spans 13 residues. Libraries were prepared by immunoSEQ multiplex PCR; TCRdb keeps only in-frame clonotypes and omits some of them. The sample records about 250,000 clones, just under 90% being singletons. Ages ranged from about 18 to 89 years, with residence in about two dozen US areas. The source material was PBMCs or T cells enriched from blood (not recorded which). The V and J genes are TRBV29-1 and TRBJ1-2; unclear D gene. The clonotype originates from a woman in her 30s with acute COVID-19. DNA for the CDR3: TGCAGCGTGGCCCTGACAACAAGCTATGGCTACACCTTC. Protein: CSVALTTSYGYTF.